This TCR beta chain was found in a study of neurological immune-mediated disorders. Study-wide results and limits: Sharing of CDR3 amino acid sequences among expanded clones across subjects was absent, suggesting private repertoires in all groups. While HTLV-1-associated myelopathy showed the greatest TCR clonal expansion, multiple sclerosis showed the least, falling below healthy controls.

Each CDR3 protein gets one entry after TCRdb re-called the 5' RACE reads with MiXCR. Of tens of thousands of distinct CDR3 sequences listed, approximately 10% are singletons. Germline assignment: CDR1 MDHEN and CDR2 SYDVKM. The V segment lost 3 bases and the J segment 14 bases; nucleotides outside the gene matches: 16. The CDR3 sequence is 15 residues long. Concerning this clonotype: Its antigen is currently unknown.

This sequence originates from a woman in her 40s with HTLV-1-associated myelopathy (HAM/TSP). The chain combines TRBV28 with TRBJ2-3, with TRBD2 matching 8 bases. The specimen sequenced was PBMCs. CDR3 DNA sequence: TGTGCCAGCAGTTTTCGGGGGCGGGGGGCCTTCTCTCGGTATTTT. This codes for CASSFRGRGAFSRYF.